The clone carrying this T cell receptor (beta chain) was detected a few times. Its target is unknown. This sample was taken from a study of beta chain features in type 1 diabetes. In the study overall: Age, gender and cell yields were similar between patients and healthy donors. Sorted cells examined across all samples numbered more than 100 million. Study findings and constraints: Shorter TCRB CDR3s, moderately but significantly so, marked every one of the four CD4+ subsets in Type 1 diabetes patients. Whether TCRB rearrangement is influenced by HLA type was left unresolved in this analysis. Researchers reported that naive, central memory and Treg TCRB repertoires appeared more similar in patients than in healthy donors.

This CDR3 has 13 amino acids. Germline V gene sequence: CDR1 SGHRS, CDR2 YFSETQ. Trimming cost V 7 bases and J 5 bases, with 15 bases left between them. Isolated RNA was reverse transcribed in full, so expressed TCRB transcripts were sequenced. The method was immunoSEQ multiplex PCR; TCRdb's version includes in-frame clones alone and lacks a portion of them. This table holds nearly 350,000 clones, 9.3% found once. The clonotype originates from a man aged 25 to 40 with type 1 diabetes. The chain has TRBV5-1 and TRBJ2-5; D may be TRBD1 or TRBD2 (6 bases each). The sequencing input was central memory CD4+ T cells from blood. CDR3 in amino acids: CASRDTRGETQYF. The CDR3 DNA is TGCGCCAGCCGGGACACCCGGGGGGAGACCCAGTACTTC.